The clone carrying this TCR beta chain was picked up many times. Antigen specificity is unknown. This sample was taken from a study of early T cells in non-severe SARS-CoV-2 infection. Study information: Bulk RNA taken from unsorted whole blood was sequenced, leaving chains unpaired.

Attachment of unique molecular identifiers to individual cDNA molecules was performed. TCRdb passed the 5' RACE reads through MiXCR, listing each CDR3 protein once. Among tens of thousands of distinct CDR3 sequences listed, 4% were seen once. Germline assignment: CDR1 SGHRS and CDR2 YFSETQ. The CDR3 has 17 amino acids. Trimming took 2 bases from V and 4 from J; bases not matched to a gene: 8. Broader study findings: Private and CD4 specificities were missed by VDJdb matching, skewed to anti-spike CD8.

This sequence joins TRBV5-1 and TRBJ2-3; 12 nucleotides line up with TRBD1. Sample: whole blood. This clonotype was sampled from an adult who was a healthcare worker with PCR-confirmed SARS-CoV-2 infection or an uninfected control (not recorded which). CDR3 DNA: TGCGCCAGCAGCTTTGACCCGGGACAGGGGGCCTCAGATACGCAGTATTTT. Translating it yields CASSFDPGQGASDTQYF. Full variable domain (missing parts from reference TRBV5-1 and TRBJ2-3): KAGVTQTPRYLIKTRGQQVTLSCSPISGHRSVSWYQQTPGQGLQFLFEYFSETQRNKGNFPGRFSGRQFSNSRSEMNVSTLELGDSALYLCASSFDPGQGASDTQYFGPGTRLTVL.